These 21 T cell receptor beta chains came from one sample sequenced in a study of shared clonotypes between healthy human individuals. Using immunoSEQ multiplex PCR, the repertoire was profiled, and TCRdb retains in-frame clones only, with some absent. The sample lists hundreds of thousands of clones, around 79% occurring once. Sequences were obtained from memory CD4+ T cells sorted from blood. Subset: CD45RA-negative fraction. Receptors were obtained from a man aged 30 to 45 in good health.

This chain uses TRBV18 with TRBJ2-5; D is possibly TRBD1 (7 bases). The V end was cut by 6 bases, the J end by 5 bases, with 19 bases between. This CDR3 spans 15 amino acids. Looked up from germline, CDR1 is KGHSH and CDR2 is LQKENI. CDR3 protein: CASSPRQGLYETQYF. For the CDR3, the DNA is TGTGCCAGCTCGCCCCGACAGGGACTGTACGAGACCCAGTACTTC. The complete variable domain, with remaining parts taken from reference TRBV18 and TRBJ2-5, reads NAGVMQNPRHLVRRRGQEARLRCSPMKGHSHVYWYRQLPEEGLKFMVYLQKENIIDESGMPKERFSAEFPKEGPSILRIQQVVRGDSAAYFCASSPRQGLYETQYFGPGTRLLVL.

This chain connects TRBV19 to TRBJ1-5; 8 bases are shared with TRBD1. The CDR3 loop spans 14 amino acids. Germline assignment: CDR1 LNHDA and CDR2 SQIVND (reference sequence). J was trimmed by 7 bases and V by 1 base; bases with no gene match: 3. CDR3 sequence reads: CASSIARTGQPQHF. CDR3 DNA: TGTGCCAGTAGTATAGCTCGGACAGGGCAGCCCCAGCATTTT.

CDR3 nucleotides: TGTGCCAGCAGCTTAGATCGGAGGAGCAGGGCGTCCTACGAGCAGTACTTC. Translation gives CASSLDRRSRASYEQYF. The chain links TRBV11-3 to TRBJ2-7; D is possibly TRBD1 or TRBD2 (5 bases each). The CDR3 runs 17 residues. Between the trimmed V and J ends, which lost 0 bases and 1 base, there was a span of 16 bases. CDR1 SGHNT and CDR2 YENEEA come from the germline V gene.

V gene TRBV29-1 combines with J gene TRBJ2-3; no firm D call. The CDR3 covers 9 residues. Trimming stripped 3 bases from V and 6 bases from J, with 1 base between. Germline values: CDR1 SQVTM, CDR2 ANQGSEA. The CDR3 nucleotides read TGCAGCGTTGAGGATACGCAGTATTTT. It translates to CSVEDTQYF.

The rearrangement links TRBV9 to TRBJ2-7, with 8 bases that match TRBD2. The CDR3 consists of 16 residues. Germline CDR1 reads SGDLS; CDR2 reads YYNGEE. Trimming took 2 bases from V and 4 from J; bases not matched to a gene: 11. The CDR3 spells CASSVGSAGGLYEQYF. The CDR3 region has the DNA TGTGCCAGCAGCGTCGGTTCGGCGGGAGGATTGTACGAGCAGTACTTC.

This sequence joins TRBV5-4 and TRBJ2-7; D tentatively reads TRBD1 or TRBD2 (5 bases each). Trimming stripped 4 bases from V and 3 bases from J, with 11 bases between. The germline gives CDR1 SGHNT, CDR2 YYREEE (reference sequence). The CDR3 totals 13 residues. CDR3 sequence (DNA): TGTGCCAGCAGCCAGGGACGGCTCTACGAGCAGTACTTC. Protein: CASSQGRLYEQYF.

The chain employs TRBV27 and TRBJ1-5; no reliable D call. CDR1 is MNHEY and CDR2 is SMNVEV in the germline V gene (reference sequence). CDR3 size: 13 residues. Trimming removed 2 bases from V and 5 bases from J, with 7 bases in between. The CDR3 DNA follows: TGTGCCAGCAGTTTACCAAAGGATCAGCCCCAGCATTTT. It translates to CASSLPKDQPQHF.

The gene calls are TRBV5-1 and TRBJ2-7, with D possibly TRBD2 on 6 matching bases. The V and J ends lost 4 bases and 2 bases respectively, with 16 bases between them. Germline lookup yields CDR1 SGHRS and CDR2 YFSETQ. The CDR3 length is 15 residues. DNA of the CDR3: TGCGCCAGCAGCGGATTAAGTAGCGGAACCTACGAGCAGTACTTC. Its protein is CASSGLSSGTYEQYF.

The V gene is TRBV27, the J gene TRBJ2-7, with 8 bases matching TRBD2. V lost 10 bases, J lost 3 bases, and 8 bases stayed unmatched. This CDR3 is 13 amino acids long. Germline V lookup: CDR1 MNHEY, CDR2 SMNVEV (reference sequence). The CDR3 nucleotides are TGTGCCATCCGAGTCGGGGGGGGCTACGAGCAGTACTTC. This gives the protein CAIRVGGGYEQYF.

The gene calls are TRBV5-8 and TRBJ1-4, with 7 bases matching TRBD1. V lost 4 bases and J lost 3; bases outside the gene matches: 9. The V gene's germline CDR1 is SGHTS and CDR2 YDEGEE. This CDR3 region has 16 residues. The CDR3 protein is CASSRGVGTANEKLFF. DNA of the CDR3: TGTGCCAGCAGCCGGGGGGTCGGGACAGCTAATGAAAAACTGTTTTTT.

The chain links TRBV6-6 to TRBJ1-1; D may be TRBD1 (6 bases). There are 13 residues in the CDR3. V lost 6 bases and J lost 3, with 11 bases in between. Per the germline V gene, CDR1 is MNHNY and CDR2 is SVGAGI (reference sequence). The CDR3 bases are TGTGCCAGCAGCCCAGACAGGTACACTGAAGCTTTCTTT. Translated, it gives CASSPDRYTEAFF.

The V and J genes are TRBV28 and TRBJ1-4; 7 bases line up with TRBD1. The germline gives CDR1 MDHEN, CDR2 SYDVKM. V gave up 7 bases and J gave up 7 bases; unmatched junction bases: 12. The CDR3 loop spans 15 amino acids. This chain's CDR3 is CASTHSGQGGEKLFF. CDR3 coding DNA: TGTGCCAGCACTCACAGCGGGCAGGGGGGTGAAAAACTGTTTTTT.

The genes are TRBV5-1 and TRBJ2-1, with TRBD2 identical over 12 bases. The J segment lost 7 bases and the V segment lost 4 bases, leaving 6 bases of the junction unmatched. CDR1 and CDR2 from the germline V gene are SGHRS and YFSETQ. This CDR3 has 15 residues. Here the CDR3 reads CASSTTSGSQNEQFF. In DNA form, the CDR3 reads TGCGCCAGCAGCACGACTAGCGGGAGTCAGAATGAGCAGTTCTTC.

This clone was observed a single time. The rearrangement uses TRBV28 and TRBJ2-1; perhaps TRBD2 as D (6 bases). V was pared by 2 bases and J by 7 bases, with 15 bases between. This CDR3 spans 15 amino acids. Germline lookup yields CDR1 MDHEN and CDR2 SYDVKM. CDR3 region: CASSLDPGRGNEQFF. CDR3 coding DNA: TGTGCCAGCAGTTTAGATCCCGGGAGAGGTAATGAGCAGTTCTTC.

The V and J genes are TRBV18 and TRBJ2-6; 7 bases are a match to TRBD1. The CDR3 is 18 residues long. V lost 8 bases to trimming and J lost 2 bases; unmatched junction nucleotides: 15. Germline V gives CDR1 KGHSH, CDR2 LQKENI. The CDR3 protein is CASAPLAGGLPGANVLTF. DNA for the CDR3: TGTGCCAGCGCGCCCTTGGCAGGGGGTCTTCCTGGGGCCAACGTCCTGACTTTC.

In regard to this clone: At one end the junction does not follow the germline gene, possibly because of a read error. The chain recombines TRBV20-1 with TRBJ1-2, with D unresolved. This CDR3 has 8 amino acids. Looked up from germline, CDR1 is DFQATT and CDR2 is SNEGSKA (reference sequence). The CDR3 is CSAGFTEF. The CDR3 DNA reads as TGCAGTGCCGGTTTTACAGAGTTC.

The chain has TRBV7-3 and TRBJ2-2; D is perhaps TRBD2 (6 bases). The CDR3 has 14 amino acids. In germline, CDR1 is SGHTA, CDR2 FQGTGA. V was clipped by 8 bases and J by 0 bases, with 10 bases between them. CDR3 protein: CASGPGANTGELFF. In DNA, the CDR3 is TGTGCCAGCGGACCGGGGGCGAACACCGGGGAGCTGTTTTTT.

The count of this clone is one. CDR3 in DNA: TGTGCCAGCAGCCTAGGACAGGGAAGGTACGAGCAGTACTTC. Protein: CASSLGQGRYEQYF. V gene TRBV11-2 combines with J gene TRBJ2-7, with 8 bases that match TRBD1. CDR3 size: 14 residues. Germline V gives CDR1 SGHAT, CDR2 FQNNGV. V dropped 5 bases and J dropped 4; count of bases not matched to a gene: 7. Full variable domain (outside the CDR3, taken from reference TRBV11-2 and TRBJ2-7): EAGVAQSPRYKIIEKRQSVAFWCNPISGHATLYWYQQILGQGPKLLIQFQNNGVVDDSQLPKDRFSAERLKGVDSTLKIQPAKLEDSAVYLCASSLGQGRYEQYFGPGTRLTVT.

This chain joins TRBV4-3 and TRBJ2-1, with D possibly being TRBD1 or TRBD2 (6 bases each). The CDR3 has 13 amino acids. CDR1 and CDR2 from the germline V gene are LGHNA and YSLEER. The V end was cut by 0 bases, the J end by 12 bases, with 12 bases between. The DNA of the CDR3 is TGCGCCAGCAGCCAAGATCCCAGGGGAGGGCAGTTCTTC. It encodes CASSQDPRGGQFF.

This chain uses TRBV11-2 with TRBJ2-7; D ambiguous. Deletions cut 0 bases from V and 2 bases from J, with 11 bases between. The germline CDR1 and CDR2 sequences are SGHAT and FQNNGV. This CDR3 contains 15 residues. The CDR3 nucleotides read TGTGCCAGCAGCTTAGATGGGCAGGTCCCCTACGAGCAGTACTTC. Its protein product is CASSLDGQVPYEQYF.

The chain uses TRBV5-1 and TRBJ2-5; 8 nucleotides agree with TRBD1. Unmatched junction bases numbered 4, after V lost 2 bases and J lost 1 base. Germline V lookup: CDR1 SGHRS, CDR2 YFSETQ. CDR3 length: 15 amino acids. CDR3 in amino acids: CASSLGQGPQETQYF. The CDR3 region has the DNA TGCGCCAGCAGCTTAGGACAGGGACCCCAAGAGACCCAGTACTTC.